This is a list of T cell receptor beta chains from one sample in a study of T cells in Graves' hyperthyroidism and ophthalmopathy. One entry per CDR3 protein results from TCRdb running MiXCR on the multiplex PCR reads. The data hold 500,000 to 650,000 distinct CDR3 sequences, with about 20% observed a single time. The sample taken for sequencing was blood. The origin of the receptors is a man aged 35-49 years with Graves' ophthalmopathy. The CDR3 runs from the conserved cysteine through the conserved F or W. Not all rows give a size; the values are once, few, many and, for expanded clones, a class.

clone_size j_call v_call cdr3_aa
few TRBJ1-1 TRBV5-1 CASSLGNTGGTEAFF
. TRBJ2-7 TRBV6-1 CASSEVTSGGLQYF
few TRBJ2-7 TRBV14 CASSPTWADEQYF
. TRBJ2-7 TRBV7-8 CASSGQSSSYEQYF
. TRBJ1-1 TRBV7-9 CASFPAGLGTEAFF
. TRBJ2-7 TRBV19 CASSISRGSNYEQYF
. TRBJ2-7 TRBV5-1 CASSMGLAPYEQYF
many TRBJ2-7 TRBV12-3/TRBV12-4 CASSPPGTRHEQYF
few TRBJ2-7 TRBV27 CASSAGAEYEQYF
. TRBJ1-1 TRBV5-1 CASSLDLGRTEAFF
many TRBJ1-1 TRBV29-1 CSVDRNTEAFF
many TRBJ2-7 TRBV7-7 CASSYSESYEQYF
. TRBJ2-7 TRBV27 CASSPYPESEQYF
. TRBJ2-5 TRBV7-3 CASSSRRTSGQETQYF
many TRBJ1-1 TRBV12-3/TRBV12-4 CASSRSRTGDAEAFF
once TRBJ2-7 TRBV7-3 CASSLRGLAGVREQYF
many TRBJ2-1 TRBV7-8 CASTGRLLNEQFF
. TRBJ1-2 TRBV7-8 CASRTTGSGLGQYGYTF
. TRBJ1-1 TRBV28 CASSPGQGREAFF
few TRBJ1-2 TRBV18 CASSPDSGGFYGYTF
few TRBJ1-6 TRBV18 CASSPPGTGKSPLHF
. TRBJ1-4 TRBV5-4 CASSLELTAEKLLF
many TRBJ2-3 TRBV28 CASSSEREATDTQYF
many TRBJ2-1 TRBV5-1 CASSPEGGGLGEQFF
many TRBJ2-3 TRBV7-2 CASSFPGDTQYF
few TRBJ2-2 TRBV7-2 CASSRTLDTGELFF
few TRBJ2-1 TRBV5-5 CASSSDWAYNEQFF
. TRBJ2-7 TRBV5-1 CASTGTGKQYF
many TRBJ1-3 TRBV28 CASIDFKHGNTIYF
. TRBJ2-3 TRBV10-3 CAVFSGADTQYF
many TRBJ2-5 TRBV15 CASSRSWGLRQETQYF
many TRBJ2-1 TRBV11-2 CASSLAGGANEQFF
once TRBJ2-2 TRBV9 CASSVAGVISGELFF
. TRBJ2-3 TRBV19 CASSTLAGDTDTQYF
. TRBJ2-7 TRBV20-1 CSHEGLAGDEQYF
. TRBJ2-2 TRBV12-5 CASGFIGELFF
few TRBJ1-1 TRBV4-2 CASSRDQTGEAFF
few TRBJ2-1 TRBV7-9 CASSRLAGGPEEQFF